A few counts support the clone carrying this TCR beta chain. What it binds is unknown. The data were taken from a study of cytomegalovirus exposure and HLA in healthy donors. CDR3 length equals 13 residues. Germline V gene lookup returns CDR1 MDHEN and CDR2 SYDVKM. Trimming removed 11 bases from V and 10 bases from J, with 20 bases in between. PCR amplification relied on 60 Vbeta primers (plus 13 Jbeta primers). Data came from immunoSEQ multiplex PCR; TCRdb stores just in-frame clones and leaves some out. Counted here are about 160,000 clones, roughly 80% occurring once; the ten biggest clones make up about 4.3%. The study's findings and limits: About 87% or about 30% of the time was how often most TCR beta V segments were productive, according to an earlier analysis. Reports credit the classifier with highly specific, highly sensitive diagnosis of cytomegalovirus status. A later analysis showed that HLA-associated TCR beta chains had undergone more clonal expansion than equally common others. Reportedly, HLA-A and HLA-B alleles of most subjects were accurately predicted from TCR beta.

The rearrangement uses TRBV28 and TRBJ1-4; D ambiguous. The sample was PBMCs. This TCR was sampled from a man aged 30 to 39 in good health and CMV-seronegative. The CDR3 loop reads CALSNGVRGKLFF. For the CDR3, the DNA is TGTGCCCTCTCGAATGGGGTCCGGGGAAAACTGTTTTTT.